The next 8 T cell receptor beta chains were all read from a single sample in a study of blood T cell repertoires in COVID-19. Sequencing was performed with immunoSEQ multiplex PCR; in TCRdb, only in-frame clones are kept and a portion is missing. The repertoire consists of some 260,000 clones, with around four fifths occurring once and the leading ten covering 3.5% to 5%. The sequencing input was PBMCs or T cells enriched from blood (not recorded which). These receptors originate from a man under 40 with acute COVID-19.

This chain connects TRBV19 to TRBJ1-5, with D possibly being TRBD1 (6 bases). V lost 5 bases to trimming and J lost 1 base, with 18 bases between them. The CDR3 is 17 amino acids. The germline V gene has CDR1 LNHDA and CDR2 SQIVND (reference sequence). The CDR3 protein is CASSRSGQTISNQPQHF. CDR3 in DNA: TGTGCCAGTAGTCGCAGCGGACAGACGATAAGCAATCAGCCCCAGCATTTT.

This rearrangement joins TRBV5-6 to TRBJ1-6; maybe TRBD1 (6 bases). V was cut by 0 bases and J by 11 bases, with 12 bases left in between. The CDR3 is 14 residues long. Per the germline V gene, CDR1 is SGHDT and CDR2 is YYEEEE. CDR3 sequence (DNA): TGTGCCAGCAGCTTGGCCAGGGGTTGGGCACCCCTCCACTTT. Amino acids: CASSLARGWAPLHF.

The rearrangement links TRBV6-5 to TRBJ2-7; 7 nucleotides agree with TRBD1. Germline lookup yields CDR1 MNHEY and CDR2 SVGAGI. The CDR3 extends over 13 amino acids. CDR3 sequence reads: CASRDTRGGLVDV. As DNA, the CDR3 is TGTGCCAGCAGGGATACACGAGGGGGCTTAGTAGACGTC.

The rearrangement joins TRBV3-1 (or the pseudogene TRBV3-2) to TRBJ1-1; D gene uncertain. This CDR3 has 15 residues. The V and J ends lost 4 bases and 1 base respectively, with 13 bases between them. Germline V gene lookup returns CDR1 LGHDT and CDR2 YNNKEL (reference sequence). The CDR3 here is CASSLKEAGNTEAFF. The DNA of the CDR3 is TGTGCCAGCAGCCTCAAAGAAGCTGGGAACACTGAAGCTTTCTTT.

The chain recombines TRBV27 with TRBJ2-1; weak D call: TRBD1 (5 bases). V was cut by 6 bases and J by 4 bases, with 10 bases left in between. The CDR3 is 13 residues long. Germline V gene sequence: CDR1 MNHEY, CDR2 SMNVEV (reference sequence). The CDR3 DNA reads TGTGCCAGCAGCACAGGTCCATACAATGAGCAGTTCTTC. Translated, it gives CASSTGPYNEQFF.

For this clone: At one end, the junction sequence differs from germline, possibly due to a read error. The rearrangement uses TRBV5-1 and TRBJ1-1; D not certain. Germline CDR1 reads SGHRS; CDR2 reads YFSETQ. The CDR3 is 14 residues long. The CDR3 protein is CASTQAGRNTEAFF. CDR3 DNA: TGTGCCAGCACCCAAGCGGGGAGAAACACTGAAGCTTTCTTT.

The chain uses TRBV18 and TRBJ1-2; D is ambiguous. V lost 2 bases and J lost 6, with 22 bases in between. The CDR3 is 17 residues long. CDR1 KGHSH and CDR2 LQKENI come from the germline V gene. CDR3 residues: CASSPKSVPKDTDGYTF. The CDR3 DNA reads as TGTGCCAGCTCACCAAAAAGTGTCCCAAAAGATACAGATGGCTACACCTTC. Full variable domain (rest looked up from reference TRBV18 and TRBJ1-2): NAGVMQNPRHLVRRRGQEARLRCSPMKGHSHVYWYRQLPEEGLKFMVYLQKENIIDESGMPKERFSAEFPKEGPSILRIQQVVRGDSAAYFCASSPKSVPKDTDGYTFGSGTRLTVV.

J is TRBJ1-1 and V is TRBV28; perhaps TRBD1 as D (6 bases). V was pared by 3 bases and J by 6 bases, with 11 bases between. The CDR3 has 13 amino acids. CDR1 MDHEN and CDR2 SYDVKM come from the germline V gene. CDR3 sequence (DNA): TGTGCCAGCAGTTTGCAGGGGTCCTCTGAAGCTTTCTTT. Protein: CASSLQGSSEAFF.